This paragraph reports one T cell receptor (beta chain). The germline V gene encodes CDR1 SEHNR and CDR2 FQNEAQ (reference sequence). The CDR3 is 14 amino acids. TCRdb re-called the reads; one entry per CDR3 protein, DNA not given. The sample table sets out approximately 8,000 distinct CDR3 sequences. This entry belongs to a study of diagnostic markers for celiac disease. This chain uses TRBV7-9 with TRBJ2-3. Material for sequencing was either unsorted cells or a sorted T cell fraction (not recorded which). This TCR was sampled from a human donor. This table probably holds off-target reads from a library built for another chain. The chain's CDR3 is CASSRSGREDTQYF.